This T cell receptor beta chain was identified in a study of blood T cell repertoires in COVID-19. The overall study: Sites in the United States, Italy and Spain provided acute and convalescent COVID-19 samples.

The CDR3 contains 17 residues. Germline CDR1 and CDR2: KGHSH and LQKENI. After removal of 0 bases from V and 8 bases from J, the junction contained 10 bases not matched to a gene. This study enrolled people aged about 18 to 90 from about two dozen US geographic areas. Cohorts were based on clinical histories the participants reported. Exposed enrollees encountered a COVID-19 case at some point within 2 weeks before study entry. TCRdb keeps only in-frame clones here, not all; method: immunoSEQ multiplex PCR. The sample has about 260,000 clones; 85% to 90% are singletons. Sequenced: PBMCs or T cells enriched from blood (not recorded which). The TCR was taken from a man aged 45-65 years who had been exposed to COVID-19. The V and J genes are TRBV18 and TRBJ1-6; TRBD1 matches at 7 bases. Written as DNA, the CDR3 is TGTGCCAGCTCACCACCGGGATCGGGCAGGGGGTATTCACCCCTCCACTTT. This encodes CASSPPGSGRGYSPLHF.